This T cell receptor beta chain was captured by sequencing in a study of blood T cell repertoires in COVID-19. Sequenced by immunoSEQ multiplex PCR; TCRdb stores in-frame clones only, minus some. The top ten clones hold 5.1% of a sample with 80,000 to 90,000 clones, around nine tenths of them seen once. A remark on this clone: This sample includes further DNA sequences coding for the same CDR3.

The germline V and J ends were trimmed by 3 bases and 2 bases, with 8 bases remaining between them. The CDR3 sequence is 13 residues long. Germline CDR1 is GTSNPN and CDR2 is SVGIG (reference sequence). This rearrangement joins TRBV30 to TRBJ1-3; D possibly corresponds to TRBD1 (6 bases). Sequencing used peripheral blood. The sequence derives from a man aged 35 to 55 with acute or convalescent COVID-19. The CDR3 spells CAWRYRAGNTIYF. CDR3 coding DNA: TGTGCCTGGAGATACAGGGCTGGAAACACCATATATTTT.